The clone carrying this T cell receptor (beta chain) showed up many times. Its specificity is unknown. These data belong to a study of T cells in Graves' hyperthyroidism and ophthalmopathy. Enrolled ophthalmopathy patients presented with a Clinical Activity Score of at least 3, a NOSPECS grade of at least 4, and disease duration under 3 months. Isolation of PBMCs was performed on 10 ml fresh peripheral blood. What was amplified from RNA transcripts were TCR beta CDR3 regions. HTBI primers were the set used in a first-round RT-PCR of the TCR CDR3. TCRdb reanalysed the multiplex PCR reads using MiXCR and keeps one entry per CDR3 protein. Here the sample spans about 600,000 distinct CDR3 sequences, around 13% being singletons. Between the trimmed V and J ends, which lost 2 bases and 6 bases, there was a span of 11 bases. This CDR3 has 15 residues. Study-wide results and limits: Blood also held most thyroid clonotypes expanded beyond 0.001. Separating ophthalmopathy from stable hyperthyroidism was achieved by a 13 V-J model.

Source material: blood. This clonotype originated in a woman in her 50s with Graves' ophthalmopathy. The chain employs TRBV12-3 or TRBV12-4 and TRBJ1-6, with a weak D call TRBD1 (5 bases). CDR3 DNA: TGTGCCAGCAGTTTAAGGCAGGGACGTAATTCACCCCTCCACTTT. It is translated as CASSLRQGRNSPLHF.